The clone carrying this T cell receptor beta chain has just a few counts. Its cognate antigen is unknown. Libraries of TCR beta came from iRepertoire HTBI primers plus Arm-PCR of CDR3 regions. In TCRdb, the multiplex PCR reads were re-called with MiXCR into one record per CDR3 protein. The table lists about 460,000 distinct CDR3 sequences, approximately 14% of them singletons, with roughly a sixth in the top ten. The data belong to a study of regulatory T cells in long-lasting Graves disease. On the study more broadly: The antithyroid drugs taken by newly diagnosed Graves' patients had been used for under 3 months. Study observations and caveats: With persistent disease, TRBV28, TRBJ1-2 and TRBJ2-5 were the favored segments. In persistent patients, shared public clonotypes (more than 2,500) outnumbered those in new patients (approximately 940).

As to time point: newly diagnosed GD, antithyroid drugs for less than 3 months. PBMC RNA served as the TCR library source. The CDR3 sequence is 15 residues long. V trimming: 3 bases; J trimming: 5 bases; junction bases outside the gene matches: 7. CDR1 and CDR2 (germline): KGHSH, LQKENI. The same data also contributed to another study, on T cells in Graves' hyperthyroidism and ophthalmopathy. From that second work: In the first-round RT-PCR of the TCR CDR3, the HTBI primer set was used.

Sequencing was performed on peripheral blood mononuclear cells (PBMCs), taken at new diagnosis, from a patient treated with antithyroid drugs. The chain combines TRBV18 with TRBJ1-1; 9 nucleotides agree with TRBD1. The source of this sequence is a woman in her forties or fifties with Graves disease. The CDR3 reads CASSPSGQGLTEAFF. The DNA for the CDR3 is TGTGCCAGCTCACCCTCGGGACAGGGACTGACTGAAGCTTTCTTT. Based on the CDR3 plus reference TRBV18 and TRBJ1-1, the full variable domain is NAGVMQNPRHLVRRRGQEARLRCSPMKGHSHVYWYRQLPEEGLKFMVYLQKENIIDESGMPKERFSAEFPKEGPSILRIQQVVRGDSAAYFCASSPSGQGLTEAFFGQGTRLTVV.